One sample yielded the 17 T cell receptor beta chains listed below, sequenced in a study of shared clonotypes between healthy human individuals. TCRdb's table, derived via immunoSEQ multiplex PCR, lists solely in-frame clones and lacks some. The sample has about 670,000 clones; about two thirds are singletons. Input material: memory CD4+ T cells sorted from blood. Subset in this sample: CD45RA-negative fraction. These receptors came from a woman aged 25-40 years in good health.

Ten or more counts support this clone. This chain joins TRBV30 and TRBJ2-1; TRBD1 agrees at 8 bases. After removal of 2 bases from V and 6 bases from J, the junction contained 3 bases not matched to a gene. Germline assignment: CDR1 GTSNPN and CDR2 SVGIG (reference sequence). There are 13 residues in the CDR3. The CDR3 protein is CAWSTQGGNEQFF. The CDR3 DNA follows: TGTGCCTGGAGTACACAGGGGGGCAATGAGCAGTTCTTC. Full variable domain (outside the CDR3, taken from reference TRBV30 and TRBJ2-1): SQTIHQWPATLVQPVGSPLSLECTVEGTSNPNLYWYRQAAGRGLQLLFYSVGIGQISSEVPQNLSASRPQDRQFILSSKKLLLSDSGFYLCAWSTQGGNEQFFGPGTRLTVL.

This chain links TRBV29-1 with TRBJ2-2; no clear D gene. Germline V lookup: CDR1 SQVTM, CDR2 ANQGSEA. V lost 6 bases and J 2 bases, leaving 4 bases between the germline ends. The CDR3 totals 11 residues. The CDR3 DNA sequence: TGCAGCGTCCGAAACACCGGGGAGCTGTTTTTT. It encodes CSVRNTGELFF.

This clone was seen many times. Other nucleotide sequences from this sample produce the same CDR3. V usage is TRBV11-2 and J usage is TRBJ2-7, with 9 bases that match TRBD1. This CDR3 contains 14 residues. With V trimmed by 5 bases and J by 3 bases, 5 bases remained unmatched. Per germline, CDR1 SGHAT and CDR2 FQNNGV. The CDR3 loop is CASSPSTGGYEQYF. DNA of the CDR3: TGTGCCAGCAGCCCCTCGACAGGGGGCTACGAGCAGTACTTC.

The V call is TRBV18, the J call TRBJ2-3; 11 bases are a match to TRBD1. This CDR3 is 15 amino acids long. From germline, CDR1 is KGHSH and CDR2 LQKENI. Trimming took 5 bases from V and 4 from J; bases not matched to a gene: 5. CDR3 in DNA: TGTGCCAGCTCATCCGGGACAGGGGGGGCAGATACGCAGTATTTT. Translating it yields CASSSGTGGADTQYF.

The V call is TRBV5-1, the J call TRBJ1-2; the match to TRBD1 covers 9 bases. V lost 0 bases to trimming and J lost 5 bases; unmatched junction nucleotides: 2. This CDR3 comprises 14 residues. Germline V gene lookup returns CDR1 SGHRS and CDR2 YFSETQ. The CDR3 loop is CASSLDRGHYGYTF. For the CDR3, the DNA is TGCGCCAGCAGCTTGGACAGGGGGCATTATGGCTACACCTTC.

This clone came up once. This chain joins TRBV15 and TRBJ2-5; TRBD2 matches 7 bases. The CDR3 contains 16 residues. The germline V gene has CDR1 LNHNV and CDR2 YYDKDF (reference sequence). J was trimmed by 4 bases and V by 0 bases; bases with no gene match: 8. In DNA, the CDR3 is TGTGCCACCAGCAGAGAGTGGGGGGGTAACAGAGAGACCCAGTACTTC. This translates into CATSREWGGNRETQYF.

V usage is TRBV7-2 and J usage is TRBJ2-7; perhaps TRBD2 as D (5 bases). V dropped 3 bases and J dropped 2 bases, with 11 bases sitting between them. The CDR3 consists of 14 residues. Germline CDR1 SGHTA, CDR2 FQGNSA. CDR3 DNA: TGTGCCAGCAGCTTGGGGAGATCCACCTACGAGCAGTACTTC. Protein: CASSLGRSTYEQYF.

The DNA for the CDR3 is TGTGCCAGCGAAACCGAAGCGGGGAGCTCCTACAATGAGCAGTTCTTC. It specifies CASETEAGSSYNEQFF. The chain employs TRBV7-9 and TRBJ2-1, with 7 bases aligning to TRBD2. Germline CDR1 reads SEHNR; CDR2 reads FQNEAQ (reference sequence). The length of the CDR3 is 16 residues. V lost 8 bases to trimming and J lost 0 bases; unmatched junction nucleotides: 10.

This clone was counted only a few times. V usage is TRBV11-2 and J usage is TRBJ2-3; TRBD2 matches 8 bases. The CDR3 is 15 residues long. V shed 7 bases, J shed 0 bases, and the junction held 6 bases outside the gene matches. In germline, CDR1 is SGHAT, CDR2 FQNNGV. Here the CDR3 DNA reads TGTGCCAGCACCTTTAGCGGGACTAGCACAGATACGCAGTATTTT. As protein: CASTFSGTSTDTQYF.

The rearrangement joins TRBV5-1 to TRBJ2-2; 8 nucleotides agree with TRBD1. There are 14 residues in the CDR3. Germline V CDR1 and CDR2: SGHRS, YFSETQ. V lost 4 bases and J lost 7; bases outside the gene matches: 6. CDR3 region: CASSRTGNGGELFF. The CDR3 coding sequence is TGCGCCAGCAGCCGGACAGGGAACGGCGGGGAGCTGTTTTTT.

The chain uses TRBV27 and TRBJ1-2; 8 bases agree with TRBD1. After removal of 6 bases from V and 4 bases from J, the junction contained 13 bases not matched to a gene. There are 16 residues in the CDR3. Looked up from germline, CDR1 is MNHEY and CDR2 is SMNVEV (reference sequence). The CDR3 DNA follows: TGTGCCAGCAGCCTAACTCCAGGACAGGGTAGCTATGGCTACACCTTC. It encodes CASSLTPGQGSYGYTF.

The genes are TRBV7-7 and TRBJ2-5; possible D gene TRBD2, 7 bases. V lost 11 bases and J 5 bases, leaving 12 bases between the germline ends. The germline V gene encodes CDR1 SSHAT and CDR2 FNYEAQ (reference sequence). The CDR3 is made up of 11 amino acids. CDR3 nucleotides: TGTGCCGCAGGGGAGGGGGAGACCCAGTACTTC. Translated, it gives CAAGEGETQYF.

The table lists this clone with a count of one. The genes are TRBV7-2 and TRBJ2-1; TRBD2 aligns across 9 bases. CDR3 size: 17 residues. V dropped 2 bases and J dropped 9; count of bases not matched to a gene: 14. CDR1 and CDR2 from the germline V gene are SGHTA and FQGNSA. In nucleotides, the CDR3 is TGTGCCAGCAGCTTAAGTGCGGTAGGCGGGAGGGCCTCTGAGCAGTTCTTC. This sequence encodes CASSLSAVGGRASEQFF.

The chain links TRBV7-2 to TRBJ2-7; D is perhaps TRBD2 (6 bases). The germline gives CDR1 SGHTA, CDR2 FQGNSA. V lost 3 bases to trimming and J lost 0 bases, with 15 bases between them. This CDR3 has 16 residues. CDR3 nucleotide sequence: TGTGCCAGCAGCTTTGTAGTAGCGGTAAACTCCTACGAGCAGTACTTC. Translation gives CASSFVVAVNSYEQYF.

The CDR3 coding sequence is TGTGCCAGCAGCCAGGCGGGACAGGGACTCTATGGCTACACCTTC. Translating it yields CASSQAGQGLYGYTF. The V and J genes are TRBV14 and TRBJ1-2; 9 positions agree with TRBD1. The junction had 6 bases not matched to a gene; V was cut back by 3 bases and J by 4 bases. Germline lookup yields CDR1 SGHDN and CDR2 FVKESK. CDR3 size: 15 residues.

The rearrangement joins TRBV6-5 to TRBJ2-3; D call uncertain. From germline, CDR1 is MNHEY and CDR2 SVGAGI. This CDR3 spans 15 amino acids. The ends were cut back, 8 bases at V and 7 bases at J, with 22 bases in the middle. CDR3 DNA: TGTGCCAGCCTAGGTAGCCCGACGCCTCAATATACGCAGTATTTT. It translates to CASLGSPTPQYTQYF.

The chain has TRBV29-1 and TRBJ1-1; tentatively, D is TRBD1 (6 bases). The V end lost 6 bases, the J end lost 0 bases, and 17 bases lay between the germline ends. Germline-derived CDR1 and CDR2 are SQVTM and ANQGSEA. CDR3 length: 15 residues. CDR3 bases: TGCAGCGTCCCGGGGACATACTTCATGAACACTGAAGCTTTCTTT. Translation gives CSVPGTYFMNTEAFF.